This T cell receptor (beta chain) derives from a study of T cells in Graves' hyperthyroidism and ophthalmopathy (dated 2019 in TCRdb). For the study in its entirety: Peripheral blood samples were taken at the time of initial diagnosis, prior to any treatment. To identify TCR V-J signatures that set the groups apart, the researchers used a discovery cohort of more than 95 patients, made up of roughly 45 with Graves' ophthalmopathy and about 55 with stable Graves' hyperthyroidism. Prospective prediction of ophthalmopathy was tested in an independent validation cohort of about 19 hyperthyroidism patients and some 17 patients who later progressed to ophthalmopathy. The approximately 100 discovery patients were randomly divided into training and test sets at a 7:3 ratio. Thyroid tissue and blood T-cell repertoires from six Graves' hyperthyroidism patients were also compared in the study. Once sampling was done, hyperthyroidism patients were given methimazole at a starting dose of 30 mg daily, whereas ophthalmopathy patients were given high-dose intravenous methylprednisolone. According to the paper, TCR Vbeta CDR3 sequencing was carried out on 135 peripheral blood samples, which came from approximately 41 ophthalmopathy, approximately 78 hyperthyroidism and some 17 progressor patients.

The hyperthyroidism patients were between 18 and 65 years old and newly diagnosed, with a disease duration of less than 2 months. Patients with uncontrolled infections, other autoimmune diseases, pregnancy or lactation were excluded. Diagnoses were based on clinical symptoms, serum thyroxine and TRAb, thyroid ultrasound and orbital computed tomography. Blood from progressor patients was drawn when they were first diagnosed with hyperthyroidism, before any ophthalmopathy symptoms appeared. Ficoll-Paque density gradient centrifugation was used to isolate PBMCs from 8.5 to 10 ml of fresh peripheral blood. Progressor patients were first diagnosed with Graves' hyperthyroidism and then developed ophthalmopathy during follow-up. Total RNA was extracted with Trizol reagent, and quality was checked on an Agilent 2100 Bioanalyzer. Summary of the overall study and its limitations: A model built on a 13 V-J signature distinguished ophthalmopathy from stable hyperthyroidism, reaching roughly 88% sensitivity and under 84% specificity in cross-validation and 80%/75% in testing. In validation, the model predicted progression to ophthalmopathy a median of roughly 6.5 months before onset, with over 55% sensitivity and nearly 75% specificity. Blood samples also contained most of the expanded thyroid clonotypes (frequency above 0.001), which suggests that blood repertoires may reflect thyroid immune responses. No statistical method was used to set the sample size in advance, and investigators knew the group allocation.

Amplification of TCR beta CDR3 regions was carried out from RNA transcripts. For the first round of RT-PCR on the TCR CDR3, the HTBI primer set was used together with the Qiagen OneStep RT-PCR kit. Libraries were constructed in a second round of multiplex PCR, after which size selection and purification were performed. Paired-end sequencing of the libraries was performed with 100 bp reads on an Illumina HiSeq2000. Under the source paper's analysis protocol: SOAPnuke was used to process the raw data, throwing out any read that contained adapters or uncalled bases, had a mean Phred below 15, or lacked an exact constant-primer or identifier match. COPE v1.2.5 was used to merge high-quality paired reads, and clonotypes were defined as unique nucleotide sequences. MiTCR v1.1 was used to align clonotypes to the IMGT TRBV, TRBD and TRBJ reference segments. The analysis was restricted to V-J combinations with a frequency above 0.0001, which together covered 99% to 99.2% of the repertoires. The TCS score was defined as F50 (clonal expansion) divided by E x V (chaos), with BLOSUM62-based TCRdist calculated between CDR3 peptides within each V-J. Welch's t-statistics and random forest reduced fewer than 550 V-J features to about 13, which were used in a naive Bayes classifier (R e1071). Using fastp trimming at Q25 and MiXCR clonotype assembly, TCRdb reanalyzed the public sequencing data and kept in-frame beta chains. Each record represents a unique CDR3 protein, reported with the most common genes and DNA among its rows. Here the V and J calls rest on TCRdb's processing, not on the authors' analysis. In all, the sample holds a few hundred thousand distinct CDR3 sequences, and approximately 15% of those were seen once. 5.5% to 7.5% of the sample rests with the top ten.

For this chain, trimming is 4 bases at the V end and 3 bases at the J end, and the number of junction bases without a gene match is 7. The CDR3 has 15 amino acids, counting the end cysteine and phenylalanine. Only CDR3 DNA remains: 45 bases, in frame from the first base. Per the germline V gene, SGHVS is the CDR1 and FNYEAQ is the CDR2. This clonotype occurred many times. It lacks a known antigen. Base qualities are not recorded, but no much larger clone differs from it by a single base. This receptor was taken from a woman in her twenties or thirties with Graves' hyperthyroidism that later progressed to Graves' ophthalmopathy. Sequenced: blood. This chain is built from TRBV7-6 and TRBJ1-1; 8 nucleotides in the junction match TRBD1. The CDR3 is CASSYRTGWYTEAFF. Here is the DNA: TGTGCCAGCAGCTATAGGACAGGGTGGTACACTGAAGCTTTCTTT. Reference TRBV7-6 and TRBJ1-1 genes cover what lies past the CDR3, so the full variable domain is GAGVSQSPRYKVTKRGQDVALRCDPISGHVSLYWYRQALGQGPEFLTYFNYEAQQDKSGLPNDRFSAERPEGSISTLTIQRTEQRDSAMYRCASSYRTGWYTEAFFGQGTRLTVV.